This T cell receptor beta chain was observed in a study of blood T cell repertoires in COVID-19. Study context: Acute and convalescent COVID-19 specimens originated in the United States, Italy and Spain. PBMCs, B-cell-depleted T cells, or T cells were the source of the cDNA or gDNA that made up the material.

In the original processing: Estimates of nucleated cell counts were drawn from the amplification of reference gene primers. TCRdb's copy holds only in-frame clones and misses some; the assay was immunoSEQ multiplex PCR. V, J and clone size derive from that table, while D and trimming were established from the DNA sequence. The sample has around 44,000 clones; about four fifths are singletons. Trimming cost V 4 bases and J 0 bases, with 15 bases left between them. Germline-derived CDR1 and CDR2 are SGDLS and YYNGEE. This CDR3 spans 16 amino acids. This receptor was identified in a man aged 35 to 55 with active or convalescent COVID-19. The chain has TRBV9 and TRBJ2-3, with D possibly TRBD1 on 5 matching bases. The sequencing sample was made of peripheral blood. CDR3 nucleotides: TGTGCCAGCAGCCTAAGTGGGGCAACCAGCACAGATACGCAGTATTTT. Its translation: CASSLSGATSTDTQYF.